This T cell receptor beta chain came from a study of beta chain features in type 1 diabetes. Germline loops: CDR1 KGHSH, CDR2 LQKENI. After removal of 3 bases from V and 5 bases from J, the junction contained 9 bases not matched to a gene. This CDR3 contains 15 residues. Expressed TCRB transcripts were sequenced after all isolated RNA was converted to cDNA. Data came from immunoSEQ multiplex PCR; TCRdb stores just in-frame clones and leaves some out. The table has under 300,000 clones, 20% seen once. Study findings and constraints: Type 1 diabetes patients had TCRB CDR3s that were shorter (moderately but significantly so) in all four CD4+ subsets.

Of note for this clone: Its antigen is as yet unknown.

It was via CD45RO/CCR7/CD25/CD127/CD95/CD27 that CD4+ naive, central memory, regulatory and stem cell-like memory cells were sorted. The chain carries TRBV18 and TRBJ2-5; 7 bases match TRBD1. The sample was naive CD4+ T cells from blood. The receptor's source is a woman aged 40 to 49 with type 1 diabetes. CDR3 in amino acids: CASSPVRGISETQYF. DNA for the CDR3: TGTGCCAGCTCACCTGTCAGGGGGATCTCGGAGACCCAGTACTTC.